This paragraph reports one T cell receptor beta chain. Its matching antigen is unknown. The entry originates in a study of cytomegalovirus exposure and HLA in healthy donors. From germline, CDR1 is LGHNT and CDR2 FRNRAP. The length of the CDR3 is 14 residues. J gave up 7 bases and V 9 bases, and 9 bases lay outside the gene matches. Study-wide findings and caveats: Presence/absence analyses rested on an assumption that sequencing depth was roughly uniform across donors.

13 Jbeta primers and 60 Vbeta primers were used for the PCR. Profiling relied on immunoSEQ multiplex PCR, and the TCRdb table lists in-frame clones only, not all of them. The table includes 150,000 to 200,000 clones, roughly 80% detected once. Sequencing input: PBMCs. The receptor comes from a woman aged 40-49 years in good health and CMV-seropositive. This chain links TRBV12-5 with TRBJ2-1, with 10 bases fitting TRBD2. The CDR3 region has the DNA TGTGCTAGGGGTGGGCCTAGCGGGAGAAATGAGCAGTTCTTC. As protein: CARGGPSGRNEQFF.